The clone carrying this TCR beta chain was picked up one time. What it recognizes is unknown. The data were taken from a study of long-term antiretroviral therapy in people with HIV. Broader study findings: Pre-ART-expanded clones dominated the repertoire at all time points. The range of CDR3 lengths in HIV repertoires proved narrower than that found in controls. Collection of the blood took place between about 2004 and 2018. The ART regimens in use then may have been less effective than current ones.

Germline lookup yields CDR1 SGHVS and CDR2 FQNEAQ. Trimming removed 3 bases at V and 3 bases at J, with 11 bases between. This CDR3 is built from 15 residues. Researchers report immunoSEQ v3.0 was run at survey level. Libraries were prepared by immunoSEQ multiplex PCR; TCRdb keeps only in-frame clonotypes and omits some of them. The sample holds under 30,000 clones, around 85% seen once. The clonotype was recovered from a man aged 45-65 years with HIV. The specimen comprised unsorted PBMCs, sampled around 5 years before starting antiretroviral therapy. The chain joins TRBV7-8 to TRBJ1-4; D is undetermined. This chain's CDR3 is CASSFNRAPNEKLFF. As DNA, the CDR3 is TGTGCCAGCAGCTTCAACCGGGCGCCTAATGAAAAACTGTTTTTT.